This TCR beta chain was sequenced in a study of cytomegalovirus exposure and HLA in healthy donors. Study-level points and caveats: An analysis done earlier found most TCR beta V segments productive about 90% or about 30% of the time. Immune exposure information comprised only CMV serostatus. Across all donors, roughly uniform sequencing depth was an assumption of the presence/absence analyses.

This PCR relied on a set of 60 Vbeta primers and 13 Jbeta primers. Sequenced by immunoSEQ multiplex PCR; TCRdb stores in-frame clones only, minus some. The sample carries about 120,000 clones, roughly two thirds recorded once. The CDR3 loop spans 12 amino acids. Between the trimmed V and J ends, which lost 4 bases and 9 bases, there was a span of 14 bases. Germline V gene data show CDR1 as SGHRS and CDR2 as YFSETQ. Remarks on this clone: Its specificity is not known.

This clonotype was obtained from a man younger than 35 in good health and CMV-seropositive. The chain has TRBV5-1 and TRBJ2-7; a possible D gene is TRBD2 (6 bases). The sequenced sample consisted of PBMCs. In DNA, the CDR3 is TGCGCCAGCAGCGCCACAGGAGGGGTGCAGTACGTC. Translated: CASSATGGVQYV.